Reported below is one TCR beta chain. Per the original data handling: Amplified reference gene primers provided the basis for estimating nucleated cell counts. Sequencing was performed with immunoSEQ multiplex PCR; in TCRdb, only in-frame clones are kept and a portion is missing. For V, J and clone size, that table is used; D and trimming come from the DNA. The data contain more than 350,000 clones, about 86% of them seen just once; the ten biggest clones take up approximately 9.3%. The sample comes from a study of blood T cell repertoires in COVID-19. Study-wide background: Specimens from acute and convalescent COVID-19 originated in the United States, Italy and Spain.

The clonotype comes from a woman aged 50 to 60 who had recovered from COVID-19. Sequences were obtained from PBMCs or T cells enriched from blood (not recorded which).

Written as DNA, the CDR3 is TGTGCCAGCACCGCGGCACCCTACGAGCAGTACTTC. The encoded protein is CASTAAPYEQYF. The chain uses TRBV7-2 and TRBJ2-7; no clear D gene. The ends were cut back, 7 bases at V and 2 bases at J, with 9 bases in the middle. Germline V gene lookup returns CDR1 SGHTA and CDR2 FQGNSA. This CDR3 has 12 amino acids.